Listed below are T cell receptor beta chains from one sample, sequenced in a study of blood T cell repertoires in COVID-19. The data were produced by immunoSEQ multiplex PCR, yet TCRdb's version contains in-frame clones alone and is incomplete. This sample has more than 65,000 clones, with around 91% found just once. What was sequenced was peripheral blood. The receptors shown here come from a human donor in a cohort sampled during active COVID-19. Both conserved end residues are part of each CDR3. D genes are given only for firm matches. A row's size may be missing; if present it is once, few, many or a size class.

clone size	D gene	V gene	J gene	CDR3 protein	CDR3 DNA
-	TRBD1	TRBV11-2	TRBJ2-7	CASSTPRGWTGGTEQYF	TGTGCCAGCAGCACCCCGAGGGGCTGGACAGGGGGCACCGAGCAGTACTTC
-	-	TRBV2	TRBJ1-6	CASSEYRGNNSPLHF	TGTGCCAGCAGTGAATACCGGGGAAATAATTCACCCCTCCACTTT
few	-	TRBV4-1	TRBJ1-6	CASSQIRDYNSPLHF	TGCGCCAGCAGCCAGATCCGGGACTATAATTCACCCCTCCACTTT
-	-	TRBV5-6	TRBJ1-4	CASSVTGLSNEKLFF	TGTGCCAGCAGCGTAACAGGGCTATCTAATGAAAAACTGTTTTTT
-	-	TRBV4-2	TRBJ2-7	CATARDKGSYEQYF	TGTGCCACTGCAAGGGACAAAGGATCCTACGAGCAGTACTTC
-	-	TRBV2	TRBJ1-5	CASKGEPNQPQHF	TGTGCCAGCAAGGGGGAGCCCAATCAGCCCCAGCATTTT
-	-	TRBV2	TRBJ2-3	CATGLPRTDTQYF	TGTGCCACCGGACTTCCCCGCACAGATACGCAGTATTTT
-	-	TRBV27	TRBJ2-2	CASSLGASGELFF	TGTGCCAGCAGCCTGGGGGCTTCCGGGGAGCTGTTTTTT
-	TRBD1	TRBV30	TRBJ2-7	CAWSPGQGAGYEQYF	TGTGCCTGGAGTCCCGGACAGGGGGCCGGCTACGAGCAGTACTTC
-	TRBD1	TRBV6-1	TRBJ1-1	CASSEWTGNTEAFF	TGTGCCAGCAGTGAATGGACAGGAAACACTGAAGCTTTCTTT
-	-	TRBV9	TRBJ1-3	CASSAVTSSGNTIYF	TGTGCCAGCAGCGCGGTAACGAGCTCTGGAAACACCATATATTTT
-	TRBD2	TRBV2	TRBJ2-7	CASSGGLAGTLDEQYF	TGTGCCAGCAGTGGCGGACTAGCGGGGACCTTGGACGAGCAGTACTTC
-	-	TRBV5-4	TRBJ1-1	CASSFGGLGFTEAFF	TGTGCCAGCAGCTTCGGGGGGTTAGGGTTCACTGAAGCTTTCTTT
-	TRBD1	TRBV7-6	TRBJ1-2	CASSSGTGTYGYTF	TGTGCCAGCAGCTCTGGGACAGGGACGTATGGCTACACCTTC
-	-	TRBV4-1	TRBJ2-7	CASSQVQEGLDEQYF	TGCGCCAGCAGCCAAGTTCAGGAGGGGTTAGACGAGCAGTACTTC
-	-	TRBV14	TRBJ2-5	CASSPRIRTQETQYF	TGTGCCAGCAGCCCCAGAATCAGGACTCAAGAGACCCAGTACTTC